The 15 T cell receptor beta chains below all came from one sample that was sequenced in a study of response to subunit inactivated influenza vaccine. TCRdb ran MiXCR on the RT-PCR reads and lists one entry per CDR3 protein. The sample lists around 490,000 distinct CDR3 sequences, 7.6% occurring once. The sequenced sample was PBMCs from blood, obtained around 25 months after vaccination. Receptors were obtained from a man aged 45-69 years who received an inactivated influenza vaccine.

V gene TRBV10-3 combines with J gene TRBJ2-1; D possibly corresponds to TRBD2 (5 bases). V was pared by 3 bases and J by 15 bases, with 18 bases between. The CDR3 contains 13 residues. Germline V lookup: CDR1 ENHRY, CDR2 SYGVKD. CDR3 nucleotide sequence: TGTGCCATCAGTGACTCAGTTGGAGGACCTCGGTTCTTC. Protein product: CAISDSVGGPRFF.

This clonotype appeared a few times. V gene TRBV20-1 combines with J gene TRBJ2-3; D gene ambiguous. The CDR3 extends over 12 amino acids. Germline loops: CDR1 DFQATT, CDR2 SNEGSKA (reference sequence). V lost 6 bases and J lost 1, with 8 bases in between. The CDR3 loop reads CSAGKRTDTQYF. As DNA, the CDR3 is TGCAGTGCGGGTAAACGCACAGATACGCAGTATTTT.

This clonotype was detected only a few times. J is TRBJ1-2 and V is TRBV7-9, with 7 bases lining up with TRBD1. This CDR3 has 16 residues. V trimming: 5 bases; J trimming: 0 bases; junction bases outside the gene matches: 9. Germline values: CDR1 SEHNR, CDR2 FQNEAQ (reference sequence). In DNA form, the CDR3 reads TGTGCCAGCAGCCCAGGGGGGGCCCGAGCTAACTATGGCTACACCTTC. Translated: CASSPGGARANYGYTF.

This clonotype has only a few counts. V gene TRBV7-9 combines with J gene TRBJ2-3, with 8 bases identical to TRBD2. The germline V gene encodes CDR1 SEHNR and CDR2 FQNEAQ (reference sequence). The length of the CDR3 is 15 residues. V shed 7 bases and J 6 bases; nucleotides not matched to a gene: 12. DNA for the CDR3: TGTGCCAGCACCAAAGCGGGAGTGGGGGTCGATACGCAGTATTTT. Translation: CASTKAGVGVDTQYF.

The rearrangement joins TRBV5-1 to TRBJ1-1, with D possibly matching TRBD1 (5 bases). CDR1 SGHRS and CDR2 YFSETQ come from the germline V gene. The germline V and J ends were trimmed by 6 bases and 1 base, with 19 bases remaining between them. This CDR3 has 16 residues. CDR3 sequence reads: CASTPWGRQPNTEAFF. The CDR3 DNA is TGCGCCAGCACGCCCTGGGGGAGACAGCCGAACACTGAAGCTTTCTTT.

This chain links TRBV5-1 with TRBJ2-2, with a tentative D call TRBD1 (6 bases). Per germline, CDR1 SGHRS and CDR2 YFSETQ. CDR3 length: 15 residues. V gave up 4 bases and J gave up 1 base, with 11 bases separating them. Written as DNA, the CDR3 is TGCGCCAGCAGCGGAACAGGGCAGAACACCGGGGAGCTGTTTTTT. This gives the protein CASSGTGQNTGELFF.

The table lists this clonotype with a few counts. The V gene is TRBV27, the J gene TRBJ1-2; 10 nucleotides agree with TRBD1. Trimming took 6 bases from V and 4 from J; bases not matched to a gene: 8. Germline-derived CDR1 and CDR2 are MNHEY and SMNVEV (reference sequence). This CDR3 has 15 residues. CDR3 protein: CASSGTGASLYGYTF. DNA of the CDR3: TGTGCCAGCAGCGGGACAGGGGCTTCTCTCTATGGCTACACCTTC.

The chain is built from TRBV19 and TRBJ2-1, with a weak D call TRBD2 (6 bases). V shed 0 bases and J shed 0 bases, with 9 bases lying between them. From germline, CDR1 is LNHDA and CDR2 SQIVND (reference sequence). The CDR3 is 16 residues long. This CDR3 is CASSIDGGSSYNEQFF. The CDR3, as DNA: TGTGCCAGTAGTATAGATGGGGGGAGCTCCTACAATGAGCAGTTCTTC.

This clonotype was picked up many times. V gene TRBV20-1 combines with J gene TRBJ2-3; D is perhaps TRBD2 (6 bases). The V end lost 8 bases, the J end lost 1 base, and 10 bases lay between the germline ends. This CDR3 is built from 12 residues. The germline V gene has CDR1 DFQATT and CDR2 SNEGSKA (reference sequence). The DNA of the CDR3 is TGCAGTATTAGCGGCCGCACAGATACGCAGTATTTT. As protein: CSISGRTDTQYF.

The chain couples TRBV28 to TRBJ2-1, with TRBD2 matching over 16 bases. CDR1 is MDHEN and CDR2 is SYDVKM in the germline V gene. The CDR3 covers 17 residues. Trimming removed 6 bases from V and 6 bases from J; junction bases left unmatched: 8. CDR3: CASRLGGTSGRGNEQFF. The CDR3 DNA follows: TGTGCCAGCAGACTAGGTGGGACTAGCGGGAGGGGCAATGAGCAGTTCTTC.

This clonotype was seen a handful of times. The rearrangement joins TRBV28 to TRBJ1-3; D is possibly TRBD1 (6 bases). This CDR3 is 14 amino acids long. V dropped 6 bases and J dropped 4 bases, with 13 bases sitting between them. Germline CDR1 and CDR2: MDHEN and SYDVKM. The CDR3 spells CASSLGGAGNTIYF. For the CDR3, the DNA is TGTGCCAGCAGCTTGGGGGGCGCCGGAAACACCATATATTTT.

The chain links TRBV7-2 to TRBJ1-3; D gene unclear. The CDR3 spans 15 residues. Per germline, CDR1 SGHTA and CDR2 FQGNSA. The ends were cut back, 0 bases at V and 0 bases at J, with 6 bases in the middle. Written as DNA, the CDR3 is TGTGCCAGCAGCTTAGCATTCCTCTCTGGAAACACCATATATTTT. It encodes CASSLAFLSGNTIYF.

The gene calls are TRBV7-9 and TRBJ1-4, with a weak D call TRBD1 (6 bases). V was cut by 3 bases and J by 7 bases, with 18 bases left in between. The CDR3 consists of 16 residues. Germline values: CDR1 SEHNR, CDR2 FQNEAQ (reference sequence). The CDR3 DNA is TGTGCCAGCAGCTTCCGGGACACCCTGAGTGGTGAAAAACTGTTTTTT. Amino acids: CASSFRDTLSGEKLFF. Full variable domain (remainder filled in from reference TRBV7-9 and TRBJ1-4): DTGVSQNPRHKITKRGQNVTFRCDPISEHNRLYWYRQTLGQGPEFLTYFQNEAQLEKSRLLSDRFSAERPKGSFSTLEIQRTEQGDSAMYLCASSFRDTLSGEKLFFGSGTQLSVL.

This clonotype has only a few counts. The chain carries TRBV5-1 and TRBJ2-7, with D possibly being TRBD2 (5 bases). Germline values: CDR1 SGHRS, CDR2 YFSETQ. The V end lost 7 bases, the J end lost 4 bases, and 12 bases lay between the germline ends. This CDR3 contains 12 residues. CDR3 amino acids: CASGRRGYEQYF. CDR3 coding DNA: TGCGCCAGCGGGCGTCGGGGATACGAGCAGTACTTC.

The rearrangement links TRBV20-1 to TRBJ2-5; D perhaps matches TRBD2 (6 bases). The CDR3 is 14 residues long. Looked up from germline, CDR1 is DFQATT and CDR2 is SNEGSKA (reference sequence). Trimming stripped 5 bases from V and 9 bases from J, with 22 bases between. CDR3 in DNA: TGCAGTGCTGGCCCGTGGCGGGACCAGGAGGCCCAGTACTTC. Encoded protein: CSAGPWRDQEAQYF.